This T cell receptor beta chain was recorded in a study of cytomegalovirus exposure and HLA in healthy donors. The sample holds a few counts of this clone. Its antigen is still unknown. Study findings and constraints: The listing of 150 or so TCR beta chains classed them as cytomegalovirus-associated. Rare sequences made up most TCRs, while some public TCRs were found in many donors. Later genetic work tied a missense DCLRE1C variant to beta-chain V and J trimming. Presence/absence analyses supposed approximately even sequencing depth among donors.

PCR primers comprised 60 Vbeta and 13 Jbeta primers. Clones were read by immunoSEQ multiplex PCR, and TCRdb kept only the in-frame ones, dropping some. The sample lists about 110,000 clones, about 83% occurring once. There are 11 residues in the CDR3. Germline-derived CDR1 and CDR2 are LNHDA and SQIVND (reference sequence). The germline V and J ends were trimmed by 6 bases and 8 bases, with 7 bases remaining between them. The source is a man between 18 and 29 years old in good health and CMV-seronegative. The sample taken for sequencing was PBMCs. This rearrangement joins TRBV19 to TRBJ1-4, with D hard to call. CDR3 in DNA: TGTGCCAGTAGATCAGTAGAAAAACTGTTTTTT. Protein product: CASRSVEKLFF.